This TCR beta chain is drawn from a study of blood T cells in healthy people across ages. Per-sample yields of isolated PBMCs were at least 7 million. Alongside a J-beta primer mix, a sample-barcoded 5' primer served in a second PCR lasting roughly 7 to 11 cycles. A template-switch adaptor that had 12 random nucleotides put a tag on each cDNA molecule. TCRdb fed the 5' RACE reads into MiXCR, producing one record per CDR3 protein. The data hold about 1.7 million distinct CDR3 sequences, with 25% to 30% observed a single time. The study, taken as a whole, reports: Higher diversity, along with more naive CD4+ cells, distinguished long-lived donors from aged donors.

Turning to this clonotype: The antigen remains undetermined.

The CDR3 extends over 15 amino acids. V shed 3 bases and J shed 7 bases, with 17 bases lying between them. In germline, CDR1 is SGHRS, CDR2 YFSETQ. The sequenced material came from blood. The clonotype comes from a woman aged 25 to 39 in good health. J is TRBJ2-1 and V is TRBV5-1; D not certain. The CDR3 DNA reads TGCGCCAGCAGCTCAGAAACCCGGGCTCAGAATGAGCAGTTCTTC. Its protein product is CASSSETRAQNEQFF.